The present TCR beta chain was sequenced within a study of tumor-infiltrating lymphocytes in primary liver carcinoma. Study-wide context: In every tissue type, samples returned a similar yield of roughly 3.5 to 7.13 million productive TCRbeta reads. Findings and caveats of the study: Tumor-adjacent and tumor-blood pairs displayed less overlap than did pairs of tumor regions.

Starting material of about 480 ng total RNA yielded TCR beta cDNA via a constant-region primer. Sequencing libraries for TCR beta derived from three nested multiplex PCR rounds that used slightly modified ARM-PCR. Forward primers for TRBV1-TRBV30 and a C-beta reverse primer served the first two PCR rounds, at around 9 cycles each. TCRdb re-analysed the multiplex PCR reads in MiXCR, keeping a single row per CDR3 protein. The data hold around 78,000 distinct CDR3 sequences, with about two thirds observed a single time. Co-extracting RNA and DNA was done with roughly 17-34 mg of unsorted bulk tissue as input. This clonotype is judged medium-sized. Its matching antigen is unknown. Germline V gives CDR1 SQVTM, CDR2 ANQGSEA. The CDR3 runs 19 residues. Trimming cost V 1 base and J 2 bases; bases outside gene matches: 11.

The chain joins TRBV29-1 to TRBJ2-6; 10 bases align to TRBD1. The receptor was derived from a woman in her sixties with primary liver carcinoma and hepatitis B virus infection. Sequencing was performed on liver tumor tissue from sampling region 4. Subset meaning: tumor region T4, right-lateral pole. The CDR3 DNA reads as TGCAGCGTTGAAGCCCCCCCCGGGACAGGGGATACTGGGGCCAACGTCCTGACTTTC. Amino acid sequence: CSVEAPPGTGDTGANVLTF.